This TCR beta chain emerged from a study of T cells in tumors after PD-1 blockade. For the study at large: Excluded were patients with checkpoint blockade, immunosuppressants, or radiotherapy or other anti-cancer therapy within 4 weeks. Study-level results: Blood contained 40% to 50% of the tumor's TCR clonotypes.

Comments on this clone: What it recognizes is unknown.

V was shortened by 8 bases and J by 0 bases, with 11 bases between the two germline ends. Germline lookup yields CDR1 LNHDA and CDR2 SQIVND (reference sequence). This CDR3 contains 15 residues. The table came from immunoSEQ multiplex PCR; TCRdb's copy has only in-frame clones and leaves some out. Found here are fewer than 50,000 clones, over 70% of them singletons; the top ten hold just over 4%. This chain links TRBV19 with TRBJ2-6, with D perhaps assigned TRBD1 or TRBD2 (5 bases each). The source material was PBMCs, sampled before anti-PD-1 treatment. The clonotype comes from a human donor with basal cell carcinoma. CDR3 bases: TGTGCCAGTCGGGACGGAGACTCTGGGGCCAACGTCCTGACTTTC. Translated: CASRDGDSGANVLTF.